This T cell receptor beta chain was sequenced for a study of CD8+CD57+ T cells in acquired aplastic anemia. On the study more broadly: Around 3.5 ug was the average amount of DNA from sorted CD4+ and CD8+ cells.

The TCR beta profiling, which covered VDJ combination and CDR3 sequence, was carried out using genomic DNA as the template. MiXCR was run by TCRdb on the reads, yielding one entry per CDR3 protein. The sample lists approximately 170,000 distinct CDR3 sequences; just under 65% were seen once. The receptor comes from a human donor in good health. Sequencing was done on a sample of sorted CD4+, CD8+, or CD8+CD57+ T cells (not recorded which) from PBMCs.

The CDR3 sequence is CASSLTGTGLNEQFF. CDR3 DNA: TGTGCCAGCAGCTTAACGGGGACAGGGTTAAATGAGCAGTTCTTC. The chain is built from TRBV7-3 and TRBJ2-1; TRBD1 aligns across 9 bases. Per the germline V gene, CDR1 is SGHTA and CDR2 is FQGTGA. Trimming at V came to 0 bases and at J to 7 bases, leaving 4 bases not matched to a gene. The CDR3 extends over 15 amino acids.